The present TCR beta chain was sequenced within a study of blood T cell repertoires in COVID-19. Study in general: Material from acute and convalescent COVID-19 was sourced from the United States, Italy and Spain. PBMCs, B-cell-depleted T cells, or T cells were the source of the cDNA or gDNA that made up the material.

Germline V gene data show CDR1 as SGHTA and CDR2 as FQGNSA. Trimming took 1 base from V and 4 from J, leaving 5 bases between them. The CDR3 extends over 13 amino acids. Per the authors' pipeline: Amplifying reference gene primers gave estimates of nucleated cell counts. The repertoire was sequenced with immunoSEQ multiplex PCR; TCRdb's copy has only in-frame clones and lacks some. That table furnishes V, J and clone size, whereas the DNA furnished D and trimming. The profile shows 220,000 or so clones, 82% of them singletons. Followed over time, Seattle patients had been enrolled while infection was active.

The chain combines TRBV7-2 with TRBJ1-3; D unresolved. This sequence originates from an elderly woman with COVID-19, enrolled during active disease. Material for sequencing was peripheral blood. The CDR3 bases are TGTGCCAGCAGCTTAGGACTGGGAAACACCATATATTTT. This gives the protein CASSLGLGNTIYF.